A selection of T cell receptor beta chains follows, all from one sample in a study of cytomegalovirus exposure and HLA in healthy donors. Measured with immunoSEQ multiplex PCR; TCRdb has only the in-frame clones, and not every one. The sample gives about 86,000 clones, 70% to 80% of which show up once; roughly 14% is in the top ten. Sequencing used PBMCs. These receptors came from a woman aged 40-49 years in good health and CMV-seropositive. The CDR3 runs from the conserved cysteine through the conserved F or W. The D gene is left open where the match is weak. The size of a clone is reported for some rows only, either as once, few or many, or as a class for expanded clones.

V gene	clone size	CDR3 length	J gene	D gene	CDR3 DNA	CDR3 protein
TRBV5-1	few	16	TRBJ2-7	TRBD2	TGCGCCAGCAGCCCGACTAGCGGGAGGCACCCCTACGAGCAGTACTTC	CASSPTSGRHPYEQYF
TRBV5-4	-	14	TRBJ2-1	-	TGTGCCGCAGGGGAGGGGGGGCCGGACAATGAGCAGTTCTTC	CAAGEGGPDNEQFF
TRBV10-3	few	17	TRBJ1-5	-	TGTGCCATCAGTTTTCCTCGTTTCGATACTCTGAATCAGCCCCAGCATTTT	CAISFPRFDTLNQPQHF
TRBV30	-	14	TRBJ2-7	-	TGTGCCTGGAGTGTGGGAGGGGGATCCCACGAGCAGTACTTC	CAWSVGGGSHEQYF
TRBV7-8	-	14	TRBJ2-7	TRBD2	TGTGCCAGCAGCTTACAAGCGGGAGTTGCCGAGCAGTACTTC	CASSLQAGVAEQYF
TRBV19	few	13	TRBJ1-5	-	TGTGCCAGTAGTATCAGGGTTAATCAGCCCCAGCATTTT	CASSIRVNQPQHF
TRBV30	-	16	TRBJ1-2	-	TGTGCCTGGAGTGTTGCGGGCAACCCGATCGGCTATGGCTACACCTTC	CAWSVAGNPIGYGYTF
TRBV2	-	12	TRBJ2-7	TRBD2	TGTGCCAGCGGGACTAGCGGATACGAGCAGTACTTC	CASGTSGYEQYF
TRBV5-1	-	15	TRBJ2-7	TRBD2	TGCGCCAGCAGCTTCGGACTAGCGGGAGATTACGAGCAGTACTTC	CASSFGLAGDYEQYF
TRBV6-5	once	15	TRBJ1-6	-	TGTGCCAGCAGTTACCTTGGGGGGTTGAATTCACCCCTCCACTTT	CASSYLGGLNSPLHF
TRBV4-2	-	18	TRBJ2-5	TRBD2	TGTGCCAGCAGCCAAGCGGGACTAGCGGGGGGGCGGGCGGAGACCCAGTACTTC	CASSQAGLAGGRAETQYF
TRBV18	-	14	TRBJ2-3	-	TGTGCCAGCTTTTATGCAGGGGCCCCAGATACGCAGTATTTT	CASFYAGAPDTQYF
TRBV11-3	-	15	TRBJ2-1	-	TGTGCCAGCAGCTTACAATCCGCGGTGTTAAATGAGCAGTTCTTC	CASSLQSAVLNEQFF
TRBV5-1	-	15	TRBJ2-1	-	TGCGCCAGCAGCTTGGACAGAGCAGCGGTCAATGAGCAGTTCTTC	CASSLDRAAVNEQFF
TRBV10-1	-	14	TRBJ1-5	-	TGCGCCAGCAGCTCCAGAGAGGGCAGTCAGCCCCAGCATTTT	CASSSREGSQPQHF
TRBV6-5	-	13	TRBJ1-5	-	TGTGCCAGCAGCCGGGATGGGTCTCAGCCCCAGCATTTT	CASSRDGSQPQHF
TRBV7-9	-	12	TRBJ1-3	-	TGTTCCAGCAGCCGGGCTGGAAACACCATATATTTT	CSSSRAGNTIYF
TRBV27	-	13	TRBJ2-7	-	TGTGCCAGCAGTATCGGGATTTCCTACGAGCAGTACTTC	CASSIGISYEQYF
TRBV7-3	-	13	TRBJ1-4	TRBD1	TGTGCCAGTAAGACAGGGGGAAATGAAAAACTGTTTTTT	CASKTGGNEKLFF
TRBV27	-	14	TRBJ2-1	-	TGTGCCAGCAGAAGACTCGACCTAGGGGATGAGCAGTTCTTC	CASRRLDLGDEQFF
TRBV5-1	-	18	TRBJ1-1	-	TGCGCCAGCAGCTTGGAAGCGCAGAGTGCAAGAGGCGGCACTGAAGCTTTCTTT	CASSLEAQSARGGTEAFF
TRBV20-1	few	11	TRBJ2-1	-	TGCAGTGCTACTCTAGTTAATGAGCAGTTCTTC	CSATLVNEQFF
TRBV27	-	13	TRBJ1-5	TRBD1	TGTGCCAGCAGTAGACAGGGTCATCAGCCCCAGCATTTT	CASSRQGHQPQHF
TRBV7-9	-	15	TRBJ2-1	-	TGTGCCAGCAGCTTATCGGCTAGCGCTTACAATGAGCAGTTCTTC	CASSLSASAYNEQFF
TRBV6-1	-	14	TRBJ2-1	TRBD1	TGTGCCAGCAGTGTCGGGGACAGATACAATGAGCAGTTCTTC	CASSVGDRYNEQFF
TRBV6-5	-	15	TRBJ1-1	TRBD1	TGTGCCAGCAGTTCCATACAGGGGGCAAATCCCGAAGCTTTCTTT	CASSSIQGANPEAFF
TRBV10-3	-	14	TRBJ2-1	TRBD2	TGTGCCATCAGTGAGTCGGGGACTAGTAATGAGCAGTTCTTC	CAISESGTSNEQFF
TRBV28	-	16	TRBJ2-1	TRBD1	TGTGCCAGCATTCCCATTGGCGAGGGGGCGCGGAATGAGCAGTTCTTC	CASIPIGEGARNEQFF
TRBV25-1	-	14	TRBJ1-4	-	TGTGCCAGCAGTGAATATAGGGGGAATGAAAAACTGTTTTTT	CASSEYRGNEKLFF
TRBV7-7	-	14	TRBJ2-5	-	TGTGCTAGCAGCTTAGACCCTGGGGAGGAGACCCAGTACTTC	CASSLDPGEETQYF
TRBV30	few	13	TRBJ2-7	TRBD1	TGTGCCTTAAGGAGGACAGGGGCCCACGAGCAGTACTTC	CALRRTGAHEQYF
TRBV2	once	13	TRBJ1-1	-	TGTGCCAGCAGTGGACAGGTGAACACTGAAGCTTTCTTT	CASSGQVNTEAFF
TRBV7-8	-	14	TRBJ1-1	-	TGTGCCAGCAGTGTGACAGGCGAGAACACTGAAGCTTTCTTT	CASSVTGENTEAFF
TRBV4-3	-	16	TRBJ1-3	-	TGCGCCAGCAGCCAAGCAAATACCGGCTCTGGAAACACCATATATTTT	CASSQANTGSGNTIYF
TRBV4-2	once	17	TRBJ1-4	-	TGTGCCAGCAGCCAAAGCGTCCCCCCCCAGGGCACTGAAAAACTGTTTTTT	CASSQSVPPQGTEKLFF
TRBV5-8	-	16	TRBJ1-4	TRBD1	TGTGCCAGCAGCTTGAAGCGGACAGGGCGAGGGGAAAAACTGTTTTTT	CASSLKRTGRGEKLFF
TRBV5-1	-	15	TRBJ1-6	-	TGCGCCAGCAGCTCCCAGGCAAGCTATAATTCACCCCTCCACTTT	CASSSQASYNSPLHF
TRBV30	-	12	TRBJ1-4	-	TGTGCCTGGAGTGACTTGAATGAAAAACTGTTTTTT	CAWSDLNEKLFF
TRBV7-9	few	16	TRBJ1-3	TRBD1	TGTGCCAGCAGCTCGCCAGGGGACAGCTTGGGAAACACCATATATTTT	CASSSPGDSLGNTIYF
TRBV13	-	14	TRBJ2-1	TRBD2	TGTGCCAGCAGCTTAGTACTAGCGGGAGCAAAGCAGTTCTTC	CASSLVLAGAKQFF
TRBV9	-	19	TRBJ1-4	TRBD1	TGTGCCAGCAGCGTAGACCCCAGGACAGGGCGGGAAACTAATGAAAAACTGTTTTTT	CASSVDPRTGRETNEKLFF
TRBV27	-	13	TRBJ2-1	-	TGTGCCAGCAGTCCGAGAGTGGACAATGAGCAGTTCTTC	CASSPRVDNEQFF
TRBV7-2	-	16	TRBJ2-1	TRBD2	TGTGCCAGCAGCTCCCCGGGACTAGCGGCCTACAATGAGCAGTTCTTC	CASSSPGLAAYNEQFF
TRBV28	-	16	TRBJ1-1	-	TGTGCCAGCAGTTCCACACTAACAGGGATTTATACTGAAGCTTTCTTT	CASSSTLTGIYTEAFF
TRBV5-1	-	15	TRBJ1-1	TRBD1	TGCGCCAGCAGCTTGGAAGGCAGGGGGTTCACTGAAGCTTTCTTT	CASSLEGRGFTEAFF
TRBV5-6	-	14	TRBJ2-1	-	TGTGCCAGCAGCTTGAGTCTAGTAGGGGATGAGCAGTTCTTC	CASSLSLVGDEQFF
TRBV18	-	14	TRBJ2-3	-	TGTGCCAGCTCACCACCGCCGACACCAGATACGCAGTATTTT	CASSPPPTPDTQYF